This T cell receptor (beta chain) derives from a study of blood T cell repertoires in COVID-19. Generated by immunoSEQ multiplex PCR, the TCRdb table keeps only in-frame clones and is missing some. The sample holds under 85,000 clones; 84% are singletons and the top ten take 3% to 4.5%. This CDR3 has 15 amino acids. V was clipped by 3 bases and J by 5 bases; unmatched bases: 6. The germline V gene encodes CDR1 SGDLS and CDR2 YYNGEE. The sample comprised peripheral blood. The chain links TRBV9 to TRBJ1-5; 9 bases are a match to TRBD1. The sequence came from a man aged 50 or older with acute or convalescent COVID-19. CDR3 sequence: CASSARTGEDQPQHF. CDR3 bases: TGTGCCAGCAGCGCCAGGACAGGGGAGGATCAGCCCCAGCATTTT.